This T cell receptor (beta chain) emerged from a study of T cells after yellow fever vaccination. TCRdb used MiXCR to reprocess the 5' RACE reads, holding one entry per CDR3 protein. The table has roughly 300,000 distinct CDR3 sequences, about 7.8% seen once. Regarding the study as a whole: Abundant contaminating clonotypes from the bulk population could appear in FACS-sorted repertoires.

The V gene's germline CDR1 is SQVTM and CDR2 ANQGSEA. V lost 1 base, J lost 2 bases, and 18 bases lay in between. The CDR3 totals 16 residues. As regards this clonotype: Its specificity is not known.

The receptor was isolated from a man younger than 35 who received the YFV17D yellow fever vaccine. Sequenced here: PBMCs, sampled about 41 days after the first yellow fever vaccination. J is TRBJ2-7 and V is TRBV29-1, with D perhaps matching TRBD1 (5 bases). The DNA for the CDR3 is TGCAGCGTTGAAGGAGGTGGCAGGGCCCAAACCTACGAGCAGTACTTC. Its translation is CSVEGGGRAQTYEQYF.